The sequence of this T cell receptor (beta chain) was determined in a study of cytomegalovirus exposure and HLA in healthy donors. A multiplex PCR was run with 60 Vbeta primers and 13 Jbeta primers. The method was immunoSEQ multiplex PCR; TCRdb's version includes in-frame clones alone and lacks a portion of them. The repertoire has 150,000 to 200,000 clones, roughly 75% of them found once; the top ten carry roughly 2%. V lost 5 bases and J lost 6, with 14 bases in between. The CDR3 extends over 14 amino acids. Germline V gene sequence: CDR1 LNHDA, CDR2 SQIVND (reference sequence). The study, taken as a whole, reports: Using a false discovery rate of 0.05, a later analysis showed that 16,951 TCR beta sequences were associated with HLA alleles.

Comments on this clone: What it binds is unknown.

The receptor was isolated from a woman aged 25 to 39 in good health and CMV-seronegative. The rearrangement uses TRBV19 and TRBJ1-5; D might be TRBD1 (5 bases). Sequencing was carried out using PBMCs. The DNA of the CDR3 is TGTGCCAGTAGTTCCCAGGGTTTCCCTCAGCCCCAGCATTTT. Translation gives CASSSQGFPQPQHF.